The rows below give T cell receptor beta chains drawn from one sample of a study of blood T cell repertoires in COVID-19. Clones were sequenced by immunoSEQ multiplex PCR, and TCRdb holds only the in-frame ones, with some missing. The sample carries about 140,000 clones, 80% to 85% recorded once. Sequencing used PBMCs or T cells enriched from blood (not recorded which). All receptors derive from a man aged 35 to 55 with acute COVID-19. CDR3s include the opening cysteine and the closing phenylalanine or tryptophan. The D gene is left open where the match is weak. Expanded clones get a size class; other rows say once, few or many, or leave the size out.

CDR3 DNA	CDR3 protein	J gene	V gene	clone size	D gene
TGTGCCAGCAGACCCGAATTGGCGGGGGCCGCTGGGGGTACGCAGTATTTT	CASRPELAGAAGGTQYF	TRBJ2-3	TRBV11-2	NA	NA
TGTGCCATCAAACCGGGACAGGGGAACACCGGGGAGCTGTTTTTT	CAIKPGQGNTGELFF	TRBJ2-2	TRBV10-3	NA	TRBD1
TGTGCCAGCAGTGCGAGAGGCGTCGGCACTGAAGCTTTCTTT	CASSARGVGTEAFF	TRBJ1-1	TRBV28	once	NA
TGTGCCAGCAGCGCCGGGACAGGGGTTACGGAGCAGTACTTC	CASSAGTGVTEQYF	TRBJ2-7	TRBV9	NA	TRBD1
TGTGCCGGTCCGGGGGGAGTCAATGGCTACACCTTC	CAGPGGVNGYTF	TRBJ1-2	TRBV7-7	NA	NA
TGTGCCACCCGTCCTAATGAAAAACTGTTTTTT	CATRPNEKLFF	TRBJ1-4	TRBV24-1	NA	NA
TGCAGCGTTCAGCTAGCGGGGCGTAGGGATACGCAGTATTTT	CSVQLAGRRDTQYF	TRBJ2-3	TRBV29-1	NA	TRBD2
TGTGCCAGCAGTTACGGGGGGAGGCAGCCCCAGCATTTT	CASSYGGRQPQHF	TRBJ1-5	TRBV6-2/TRBV6-3	few	NA
TGTGCCAGCAGTTACCCCCCCGGGACAGGGGGCGGTCAGCCCCAGCATTTT	CASSYPPGTGGGQPQHF	TRBJ1-5	TRBV6-2/TRBV6-3	NA	TRBD1
TGTGCCTGGAGCAACCTAGGTTACGAGCAGTACTTC	CAWSNLGYEQYF	TRBJ2-7	TRBV30	NA	NA
TGTGCCAGCAACCGACAGGGCGGTCAGCCCCAGCATTTT	CASNRQGGQPQHF	TRBJ1-5	TRBV7-8	NA	TRBD1
TGTGCCAGTAGTATCCGACCGGGACTTAGCTCCTACAATGAGCAGTTCTTC	CASSIRPGLSSYNEQFF	TRBJ2-1	TRBV19	NA	NA
TGTGCCAGCAGCTTAGATGGGGCTAGCGGCAGCTCCGGGGAGCTGTTTTTT	CASSLDGASGSSGELFF	TRBJ2-2	TRBV11-3	NA	TRBD2
TGTGCCAGCAGCCGCGGGGTCTCCTACGAGCAGTACTTC	CASSRGVSYEQYF	TRBJ2-7	TRBV5-6	NA	NA
TGTGCCAGCAGCTTATTGCGGTCTAGCGGAGCTTCCTACGAGCAGTACTTC	CASSLLRSSGASYEQYF	TRBJ2-7	TRBV7-2	NA	TRBD2
TGTGCCACCAACCGGGACGTCATAGGGAGGGAGCAGTACTTC	CATNRDVIGREQYF	TRBJ2-7	TRBV15	NA	NA
TGCGCCAGCAGCTTGGCGGAGGATACGCAGTATTTT	CASSLAEDTQYF	TRBJ2-3	TRBV5-1	NA	NA
TGTGCCAGCAGCCTAATGGGCAGAGACAATGAGCAGTTCTTC	CASSLMGRDNEQFF	TRBJ2-1	TRBV9	NA	NA
TGTGCCTGCAAGAGTGACAGCAACTATGGCTACACCTTC	CACKSDSNYGYTF	TRBJ1-2	TRBV30	NA	NA
TGCGCCAGCAGCTCGGGACAGGTTTTTGAAAACACTGAAGCTTTCTTT	CASSSGQVFENTEAFF	TRBJ1-1	TRBV5-1	NA	TRBD1
TGTGCCAGCAGCTTAGTTGGGACAGGGTTAACAAACTATGGCTACACCTTC	CASSLVGTGLTNYGYTF	TRBJ1-2	TRBV7-2	NA	TRBD1
TGTGCCAGCAGTTCATACACTAGGACAGCCAGCTCTGGAAACACCATATATTTT	CASSSYTRTASSGNTIYF	TRBJ1-3	TRBV28	NA	NA
TGTGCCAGCAGCCCTCCAGGGGGCTACACTGAAGCTTTCTTT	CASSPPGGYTEAFF	TRBJ1-1	TRBV7-2	NA	TRBD1
TGTGCCAGCAGCCAAGAGCCTAGCCGGGGGGTGGACTATGGCTACACCTTC	CASSQEPSRGVDYGYTF	TRBJ1-2	TRBV4-2	NA	NA
TGCGCCAGCAGCCAAGACCTGGGACAGGAGACAGATACGCAGTATTTT	CASSQDLGQETDTQYF	TRBJ2-3	TRBV4-3	NA	TRBD1
TGTGCCAGTTTAGGACTAGCGGGGTCCTCTGGGGCCAACGTCCTGACTTTC	CASLGLAGSSGANVLTF	TRBJ2-6	TRBV19	NA	TRBD2
TGTGCCAGCAGCGTAGATGGAGCGGCTCCAAGGAATGAGCAGTTCTTC	CASSVDGAAPRNEQFF	TRBJ2-1	TRBV9	once	NA
TGTGCCAGCAGTTTCTTACAGGGGTTGGTGGGTACGCAGTATTTT	CASSFLQGLVGTQYF	TRBJ2-3	TRBV28	NA	TRBD1
TGCGCCAGCAGCCCTTGGAGGGGGCAGAACTATGGCTACACCTTC	CASSPWRGQNYGYTF	TRBJ1-2	TRBV4-1	NA	TRBD1
TGCAGCGTTGAGGGACAGGCCCGCAATGAGCAGTTCTTC	CSVEGQARNEQFF	TRBJ2-1	TRBV29-1	NA	TRBD1
TGTGCCAGCAGTAACCAGGCGGGAGTGTCCGAGCAGTACTTC	CASSNQAGVSEQYF	TRBJ2-7	TRBV6-2/TRBV6-3	NA	TRBD2
TGTGCCACCAGTGACCACCGAGGCTTCAATCAGCCCCAGCATTTT	CATSDHRGFNQPQHF	TRBJ1-5	TRBV24-1	NA	NA
TGTGCCAGCAGCGGACAGAGTAGCTCCTACGAGCAGTACTTC	CASSGQSSSYEQYF	TRBJ2-7	TRBV7-9	NA	NA
TGTGCCAGCAGCTTAGGGCTCCGGGGAGCGGGTACCGGGGAGCTGTTTTTT	CASSLGLRGAGTGELFF	TRBJ2-2	TRBV11-2	NA	NA
TGTGCCACCCTACTCACCGGGGGCTCCTATAATTCACCCCTCCACTTT	CATLLTGGSYNSPLHF	TRBJ1-6	TRBV7-8	NA	NA
TGTGCCAGCAGCTTAACTCGGTCGAATGAGCAGTTCTTC	CASSLTRSNEQFF	TRBJ2-1	TRBV11-3	NA	NA
TGTGCCAGCAGCAGCGGGGGGAGGGGCCGCACTGAAGCTTTCTTT	CASSSGGRGRTEAFF	TRBJ1-1	TRBV6-5	NA	NA
TGTGCCAGCAGCCAGGACCTGGGGCTTGGCTACACCTTC	CASSQDLGLGYTF	TRBJ1-2	TRBV4-2	NA	NA
TGTGCCAGCAGCCGAACAGGGAAAATTGGGGAGCTGTTTTTT	CASSRTGKIGELFF	TRBJ2-2	TRBV3-1/TRBV3-2	NA	NA
TGTGCCAGCAGCTACCCGGGGAGGGCCTACGAGCAGTACTTC	CASSYPGRAYEQYF	TRBJ2-7	TRBV7-8	NA	TRBD2
TGTGCCAGCACCAGTACGGGGAGCGGCTACACCTTC	CASTSTGSGYTF	TRBJ1-2	TRBV11-2	NA	NA